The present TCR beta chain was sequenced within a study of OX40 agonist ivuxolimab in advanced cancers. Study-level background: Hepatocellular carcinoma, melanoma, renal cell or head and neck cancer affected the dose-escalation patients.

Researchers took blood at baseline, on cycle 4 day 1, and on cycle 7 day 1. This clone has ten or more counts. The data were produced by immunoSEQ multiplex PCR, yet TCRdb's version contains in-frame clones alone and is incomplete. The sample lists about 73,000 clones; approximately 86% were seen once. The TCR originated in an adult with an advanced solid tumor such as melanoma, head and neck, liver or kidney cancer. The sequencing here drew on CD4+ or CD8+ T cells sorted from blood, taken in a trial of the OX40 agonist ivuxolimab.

CDR3: CSVGGLHMSTEAFF. The CDR3 nucleotides read TGCAGCGTTGGGGGCCTTCATATGAGCACTGAAGCTTTCTTT. The rearrangement uses TRBV29-1 and TRBJ1-1, with a tentative D call TRBD1 (5 bases). This CDR3 is built from 14 residues. The V end lost 4 bases, the J end lost 4 bases, and 16 bases lay between the germline ends. From germline, CDR1 is SQVTM and CDR2 ANQGSEA. The variable domain in full, with the rest retrieved from reference TRBV29-1 and TRBJ1-1, is SAVISQKPSRDICQRGTSLTIQCQVDSQVTMMFWYRQQPGQSLTLIATANQGSEATYESGFVIDKFPISRPNLTFSTLTVSNMSPEDSSIYLCSVGGLHMSTEAFFGQGTRLTVV.